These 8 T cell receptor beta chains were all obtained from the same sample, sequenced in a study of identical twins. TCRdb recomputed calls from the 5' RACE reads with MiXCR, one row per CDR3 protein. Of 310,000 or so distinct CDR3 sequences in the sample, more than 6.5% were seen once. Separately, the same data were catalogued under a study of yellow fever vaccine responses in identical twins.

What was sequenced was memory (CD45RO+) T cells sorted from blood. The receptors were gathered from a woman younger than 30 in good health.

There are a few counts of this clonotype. The CDR3 sequence: CASSFRQGVNQPQHF. The CDR3 DNA follows: TGTGCCAGCAGTTTCCGACAGGGGGTGAATCAGCCCCAGCATTTT. V gene TRBV12-3 or TRBV12-4 combines with J gene TRBJ1-5; 9 bases agree with TRBD1. J lost 4 bases, V lost 3 bases, and 4 bases had no gene match. The length of the CDR3 is 15 residues.

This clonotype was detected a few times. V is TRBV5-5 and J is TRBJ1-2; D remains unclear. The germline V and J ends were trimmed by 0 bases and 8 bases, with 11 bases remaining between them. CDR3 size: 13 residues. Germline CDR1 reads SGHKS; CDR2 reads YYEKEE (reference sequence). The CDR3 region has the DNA TGTGCCAGCAGCTTGGGGGGATTTGAAGGCTACACCTTC. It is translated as CASSLGGFEGYTF.

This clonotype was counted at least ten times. CDR3 amino acids: CASSLAGAGKHLLAKNIQYF. In DNA, the CDR3 is TGCGCCAGCAGCTTGGCCGGGGCAGGGAAACACCTACTAGCCAAAAACATTCAGTACTTC. The genes are TRBV5-1 and TRBJ2-4; tentatively, D is TRBD1 or TRBD2 (5 bases each). This CDR3 contains 20 residues. V was pared by 0 bases and J by 0 bases, with 22 bases between. Looked up from germline, CDR1 is SGHRS and CDR2 is YFSETQ. Using reference TRBV5-1 and TRBJ2-4 for the parts outside the CDR3, the full variable domain is KAGVTQTPRYLIKTRGQQVTLSCSPISGHRSVSWYQQTPGQGLQFLFEYFSETQRNKGNFPGRFSGRQFSNSRSEMNVSTLELGDSALYLCASSLAGAGKHLLAKNIQYFGAGTRLSVL.

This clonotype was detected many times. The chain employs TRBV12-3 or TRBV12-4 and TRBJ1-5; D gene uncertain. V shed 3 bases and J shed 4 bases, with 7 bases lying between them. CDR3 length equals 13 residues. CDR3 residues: CASSFGRNQPQHF. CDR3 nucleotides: TGTGCCAGCAGTTTCGGCAGGAATCAGCCCCAGCATTTT.

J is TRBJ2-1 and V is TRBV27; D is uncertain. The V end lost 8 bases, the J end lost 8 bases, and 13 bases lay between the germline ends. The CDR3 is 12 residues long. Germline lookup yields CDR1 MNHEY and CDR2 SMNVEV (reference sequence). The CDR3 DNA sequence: TGTGCCAGCGGATCATCTCGTCATGAGCAGTTCTTC. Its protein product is CASGSSRHEQFF.

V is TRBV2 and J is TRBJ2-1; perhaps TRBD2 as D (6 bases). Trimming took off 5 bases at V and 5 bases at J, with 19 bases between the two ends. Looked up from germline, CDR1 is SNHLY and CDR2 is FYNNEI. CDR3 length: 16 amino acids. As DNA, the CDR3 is TGTGCCAGCAGTTCCCCGGGGAGCGGAGGGGACAATGAGCAGTTCTTC. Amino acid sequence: CASSSPGSGGDNEQFF. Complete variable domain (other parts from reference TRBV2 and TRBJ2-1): EPEVTQTPSHQVTQMGQEVILRCVPISNHLYFYWYRQILGQKVEFLVSFYNNEISEKSEIFDDQFSVERPDGSNFTLKIRSTKLEDSAMYFCASSSPGSGGDNEQFFGPGTRLTVL.

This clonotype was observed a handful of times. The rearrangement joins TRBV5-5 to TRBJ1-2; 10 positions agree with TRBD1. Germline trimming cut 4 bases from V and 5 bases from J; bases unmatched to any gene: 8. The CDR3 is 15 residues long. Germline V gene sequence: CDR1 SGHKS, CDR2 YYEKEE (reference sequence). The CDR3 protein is CASSQTGGLGYGYTF. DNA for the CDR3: TGTGCCAGCAGCCAGACAGGGGGCCTAGGGTATGGCTACACCTTC. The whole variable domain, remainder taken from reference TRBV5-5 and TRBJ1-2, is DAGVTQSPTHLIKTRGQQVTLRCSPISGHKSVSWYQQVLGQGPQFIFQYYEKEERGRGNFPDRFSARQFPNYSSELNVNALLLGDSALYLCASSQTGGLGYGYTFGSGTRLTVV.

The CDR3 region is CSAKAGDVEQFF. The CDR3, as DNA: TGCAGTGCTAAAGCGGGAGACGTAGAGCAGTTCTTC. V is TRBV20-1 and J is TRBJ2-1; 8 positions match TRBD2. Germline V gene data show CDR1 as DFQATT and CDR2 as SNEGSKA (reference sequence). V lost 4 bases, J lost 10 bases, and 6 bases stayed unmatched. This CDR3 comprises 12 residues.